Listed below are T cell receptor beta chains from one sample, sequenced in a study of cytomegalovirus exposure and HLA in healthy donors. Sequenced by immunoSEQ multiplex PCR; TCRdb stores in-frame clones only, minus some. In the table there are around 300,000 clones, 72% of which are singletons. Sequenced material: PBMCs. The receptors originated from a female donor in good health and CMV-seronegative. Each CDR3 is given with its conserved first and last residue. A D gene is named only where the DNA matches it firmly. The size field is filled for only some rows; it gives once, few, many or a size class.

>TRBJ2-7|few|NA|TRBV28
TGTGCCAGCAGTTCCAACAGGGGGGGCTACGAGCAGTACTTC
CASSSNRGGYEQYF
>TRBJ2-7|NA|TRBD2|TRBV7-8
TGTGCCAGCAGCTCGACTAGCGGCCTCTCCTACGAGCAGTACTTC
CASSSTSGLSYEQYF
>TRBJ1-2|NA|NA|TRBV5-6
TGTGCCAGCAGCTTGGAACAGGGTGGCATCAATGGCTACACCTTC
CASSLEQGGINGYTF
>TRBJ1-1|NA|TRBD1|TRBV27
TGTGCCAGCAGCCCAGGGACAGGGGGATACGCTTTCTTT
CASSPGTGGYAFF
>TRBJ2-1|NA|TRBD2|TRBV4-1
TGCGCCAGCAGACCAACTAGCGGGAGTTTCAATGAGCAGTTCTTC
CASRPTSGSFNEQFF
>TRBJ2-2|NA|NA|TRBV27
TGTGCCAGCAGTTTAGTTAACAGGGACCCGAGGGCCGGGGAGCTGTTTTTT
CASSLVNRDPRAGELFF
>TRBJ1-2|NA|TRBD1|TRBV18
TGTGCCAGCTCACCACCGCACGGGACAGGGAGGGCCAACTATGGCTACACCTTC
CASSPPHGTGRANYGYTF
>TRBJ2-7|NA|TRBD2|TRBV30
TGTGCCTGGAGTCCGTCGGGGGGTGAGCAGTACTTC
CAWSPSGGEQYF
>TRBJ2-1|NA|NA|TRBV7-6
TGTGCCAGCAGCTTAGTAGCCACCAATTCCCTCTACAATGAGCAGTTCTTC
CASSLVATNSLYNEQFF
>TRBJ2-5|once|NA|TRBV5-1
TGCGCCAGCAGCTTGGGTGCAGGCCAGGAGACCCAGTACTTC
CASSLGAGQETQYF
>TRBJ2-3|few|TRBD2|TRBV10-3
TGTGCCATCAGTGACTACGAGACTAGCGGGAGGTCAGATACGCAGTATTTT
CAISDYETSGRSDTQYF
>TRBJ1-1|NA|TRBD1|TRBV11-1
TGTGCCAGCAGCCCCAGGCGGACAGGGAAGGGGTCTGAAGCTTTCTTT
CASSPRRTGKGSEAFF
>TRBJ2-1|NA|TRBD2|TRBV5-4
TGTGCCAGCAGCTACGGCGGGACTAGCGAATCCTACAATGAGCAGTTCTTC
CASSYGGTSESYNEQFF
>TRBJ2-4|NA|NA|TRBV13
TGTGCCAGCAGCTTAGCAAGGCACCGTAGCGGAGCCAAAAACATTCAGTACTTC
CASSLARHRSGAKNIQYF
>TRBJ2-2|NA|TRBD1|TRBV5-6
TGTGCCAGCAGCTTGGCCAGGGGGCGAACCGGGGAGCTGTTTTTT
CASSLARGRTGELFF
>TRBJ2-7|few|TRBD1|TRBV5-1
TGCGCCAGCAGCTCCGAAACCGGGACAGTCGCCTACGAGCAGTACTTC
CASSSETGTVAYEQYF
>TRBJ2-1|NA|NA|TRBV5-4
TGTGCCAGCAGTAACTACAATGAGCAGTTCTTC
CASSNYNEQFF
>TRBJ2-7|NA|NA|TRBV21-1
TGTGCCAGCAGCAAAGGACAGGGGGCCTACGAGCAGTACTTC
CASSKGQGAYEQYF
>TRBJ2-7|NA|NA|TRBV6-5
TGTGCCAGCAGTTACTCGCTAGGGAGCGACGAGCAGTACTTC
CASSYSLGSDEQYF
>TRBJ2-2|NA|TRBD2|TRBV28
TGTGCCAGCAGTTTGAGTCTAGCGGGAGTGGGCGGGGAGCTGTTTTTT
CASSLSLAGVGGELFF
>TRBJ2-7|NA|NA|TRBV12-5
TGTGCTAGTGGTTGGGACACCCCCTCCTACGAGCAGTACTTC
CASGWDTPSYEQYF
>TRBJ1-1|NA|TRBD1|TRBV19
TGTGCCAGTAGTGACTTCCGACAGGGGAACACTGAAGCTTTCTTT
CASSDFRQGNTEAFF
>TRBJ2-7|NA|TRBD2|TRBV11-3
TGTGCCAGCAGCTTGGGGACTAGCGGGAGATCTTACGAGCAGTACTTC
CASSLGTSGRSYEQYF
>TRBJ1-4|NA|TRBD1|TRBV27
TGTGCCAGCAGTTCGGACAGGCTCAAGGGGGAAAAACTGTTTTTT
CASSSDRLKGEKLFF